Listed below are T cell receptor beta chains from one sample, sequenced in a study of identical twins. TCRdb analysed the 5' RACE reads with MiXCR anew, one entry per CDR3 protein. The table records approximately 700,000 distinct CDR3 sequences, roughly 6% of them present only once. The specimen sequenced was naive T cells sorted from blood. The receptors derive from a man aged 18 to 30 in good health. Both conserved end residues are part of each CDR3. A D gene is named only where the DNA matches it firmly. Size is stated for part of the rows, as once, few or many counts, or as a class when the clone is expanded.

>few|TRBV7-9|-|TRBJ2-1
TGTGCCAGCAGCGCCGTACTAAAACCCTCCTACAATGAGCAGTTCTTC
CASSAVLKPSYNEQFF
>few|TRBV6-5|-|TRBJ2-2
TGTGCCAGCAGTTACCTGGCGGGCTTTGCCGGGGAGCTGTTTTTT
CASSYLAGFAGELFF
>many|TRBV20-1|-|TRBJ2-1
TGCAGTGCTAGAGCCCAAGCCTCCTACAATGAGCAGTTCTTC
CSARAQASYNEQFF
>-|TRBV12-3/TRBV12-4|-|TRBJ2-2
TGTGCCAGCAGTTTCGGTAGGGCAACCGGGGAGCTGTTTTTT
CASSFGRATGELFF
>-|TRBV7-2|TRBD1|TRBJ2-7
TGTGCCAGCAGCTGGGGGACAGGGGTCTACGAGCAGTACTTC
CASSWGTGVYEQYF
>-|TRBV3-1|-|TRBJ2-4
TGTGCCAGCAGCCAATTTGCAGGGTCAGCCAAAAACATTCAGTACTTC
CASSQFAGSAKNIQYF
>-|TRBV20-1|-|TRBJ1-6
TGCAGTGCCCTGACTGGGTACTCCTATAATTCACCCCTCCACTTT
CSALTGYSYNSPLHF
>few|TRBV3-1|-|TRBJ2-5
TGTGCCAGCAGCCAAGCCGGGGCCACCAGTGGACAAGAGACCCAGTACTTC
CASSQAGATSGQETQYF
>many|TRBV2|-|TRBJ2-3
TGTGCCAGCAGATCCCCGGGCGGGGAAGATACGCAGTATTTT
CASRSPGGEDTQYF
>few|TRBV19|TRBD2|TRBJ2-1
TGTGCCAGTAGTATCTTAGCGGGAGGTGTCGACAATGAGCAGTTCTTC
CASSILAGGVDNEQFF
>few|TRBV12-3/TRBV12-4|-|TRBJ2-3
TGTGCCAGCAGGCGTTACGGGTCTAGCACAGATACGCAGTATTTT
CASRRYGSSTDTQYF
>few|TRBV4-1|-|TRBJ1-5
TGCGCCAGCAGCCCACCGGCAAGCAATCAGCCCCAGCATTTT
CASSPPASNQPQHF
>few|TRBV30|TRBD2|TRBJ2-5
TGTGCCTGGAGTTGGACTAGCGGGGAGACCCAGTACTTC
CAWSWTSGETQYF
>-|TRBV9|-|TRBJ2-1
TGTGCCAGCAGCGTAGCCACAGGTAAGGGGTACAATGAGCAGTTCTTC
CASSVATGKGYNEQFF
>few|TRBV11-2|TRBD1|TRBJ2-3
TGTGCCAGCAGCCCAAACAGGGGACGGAAAAACACAGATACGCAGTATTTT
CASSPNRGRKNTDTQYF
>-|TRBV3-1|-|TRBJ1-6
TGTGCCAGCAGCTTTCCCCTCTCACCCCTCCACTTT
CASSFPLSPLHF
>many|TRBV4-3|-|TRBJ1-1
TGCGCCAGCAGCCAAGATTCCGGGGGCACTGAAGCTTTCTTT
CASSQDSGGTEAFF
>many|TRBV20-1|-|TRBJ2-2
TGCAGTGCTAGATCCAGGACAGCGAACACCGGGGAGCTGTTTTTT
CSARSRTANTGELFF
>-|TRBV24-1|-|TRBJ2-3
TGTGCCACCAGTGATTTGCCCCGCACCGATACGCAGTATTTT
CATSDLPRTDTQYF
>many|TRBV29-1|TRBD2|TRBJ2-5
TGCAGCGTTGAAGGGCGGCTAGCGGACCAAGAGACCCAGTACTTC
CSVEGRLADQETQYF
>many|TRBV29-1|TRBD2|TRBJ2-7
TGCAGCGTTGAGGCCATGGCTAGCGGGATCCGATCCTACGAGCAGTACTTC
CSVEAMASGIRSYEQYF
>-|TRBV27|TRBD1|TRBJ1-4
TGTGCCAGCAGTCCCCGACAGGGGCGGGGTGAAAAACTGTTTTTT
CASSPRQGRGEKLFF
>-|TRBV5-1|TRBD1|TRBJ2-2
TGCGCCAGCGCCCAAGGGACAGACAACACCGGGGAGCTGTTTTTT
CASAQGTDNTGELFF
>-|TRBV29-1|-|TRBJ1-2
TGCAGCGTTGAAGATACTGAGGGATCGGGAGGCTACACCTTC
CSVEDTEGSGGYTF
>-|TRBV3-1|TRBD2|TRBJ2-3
TGTGCCAGCAGCCACCTTAGCGGGAGAAACCCGTATTTT
CASSHLSGRNPYF
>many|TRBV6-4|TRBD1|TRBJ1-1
TGTGCCAGCAGTGACTCAGGGGGCGCGAACACTGAAGCTTTCTTT
CASSDSGGANTEAFF
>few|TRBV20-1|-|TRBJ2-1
TGCAGTGCTAGGTCTCCGGGCGCCTACAATGAGCAGTTCTTC
CSARSPGAYNEQFF
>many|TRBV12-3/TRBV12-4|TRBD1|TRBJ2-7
TGTGCCAGCAGTCGGACAGGTACCGAGCAGTACTTC
CASSRTGTEQYF
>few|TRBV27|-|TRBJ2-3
TGTGCCAGCAGCTTCTCTAGGTACACAGATACGCAGTATTTT
CASSFSRYTDTQYF
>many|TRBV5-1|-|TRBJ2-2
TGCGCCAGCAGTCCCGGTGACACCGGGGAGCTGTTT
CASSPGDTGELF
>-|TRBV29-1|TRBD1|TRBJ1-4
TGCAGCGTCTATGACAGGGTTAATGAAAAACTGTTTTTT
CSVYDRVNEKLFF
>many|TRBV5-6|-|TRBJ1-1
TGTGCCAGCAGCGCAGGGACCGGGAACACTGAAGCTTTCTTT
CASSAGTGNTEAFF
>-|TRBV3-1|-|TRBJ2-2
TGTGCCAGCAGCTACGGGACATCAATCACCGGGGAGCTGTTTTTT
CASSYGTSITGELFF
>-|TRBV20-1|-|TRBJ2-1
TGCAGTGCCATTAGGGAAACTAGGCACGATGAGCAGTTCTTC
CSAIRETRHDEQFF
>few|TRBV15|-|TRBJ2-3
TGTGCCACCCGGGGGCGGGAAGGGTCTAGCACAGATACGCAGTATTTT
CATRGREGSSTDTQYF
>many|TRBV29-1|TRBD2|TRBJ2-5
TGCAGCGTTCCGGATAGCGGGACGATCCAAGAGACCCAGTACTTC
CSVPDSGTIQETQYF
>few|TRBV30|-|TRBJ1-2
TGTGCCTCATCTGAGGGGGGGCTGAGGACCTTC
CASSEGGLRTF
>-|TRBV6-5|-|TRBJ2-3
TGTGCCAGCAGTTTATTGGAGGCAGATACGCAGTATTTT
CASSLLEADTQYF
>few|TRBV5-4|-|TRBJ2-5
TGTGCCAGCAGCTCCCCCCACGGCGCTTCGGGAGAGACCCAGTACTTC
CASSSPHGASGETQYF
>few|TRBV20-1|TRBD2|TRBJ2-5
TGCAGTGCTAGTCTTGAGGCGGGAGGGCCAGAGACCCAGTACTTC
CSASLEAGGPETQYF
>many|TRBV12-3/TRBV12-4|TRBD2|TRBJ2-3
TGTGCCAGCAGTTTCCGGGGGGACACAGATACGCAGTATTTT
CASSFRGDTDTQYF
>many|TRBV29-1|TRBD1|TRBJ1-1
TGCAGCGTTGAAGTCCCTAGACAGGGGAACACTGAAGCTTTCTTT
CSVEVPRQGNTEAFF
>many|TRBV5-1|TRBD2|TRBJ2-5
TGCGCCAGCAGCTTGACCCCTTGGACTAGCGGAGAGACCCAGTACTTC
CASSLTPWTSGETQYF
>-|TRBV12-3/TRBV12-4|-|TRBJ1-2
TGTGCCAGCAGTTTAAGCCCCGGAGGCGGTATCGGCTACACCTTC
CASSLSPGGGIGYTF
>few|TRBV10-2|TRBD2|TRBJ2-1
TGCGCCAGCAGGGAGTTAGCGGGAGAGTCAAATGAGCAGTTCTTC
CASRELAGESNEQFF
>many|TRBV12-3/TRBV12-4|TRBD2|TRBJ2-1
TGTGCCAGCAGTTTATCCAGACTAGCGGGAAAGCTAGATGAGCAGTTCTTC
CASSLSRLAGKLDEQFF